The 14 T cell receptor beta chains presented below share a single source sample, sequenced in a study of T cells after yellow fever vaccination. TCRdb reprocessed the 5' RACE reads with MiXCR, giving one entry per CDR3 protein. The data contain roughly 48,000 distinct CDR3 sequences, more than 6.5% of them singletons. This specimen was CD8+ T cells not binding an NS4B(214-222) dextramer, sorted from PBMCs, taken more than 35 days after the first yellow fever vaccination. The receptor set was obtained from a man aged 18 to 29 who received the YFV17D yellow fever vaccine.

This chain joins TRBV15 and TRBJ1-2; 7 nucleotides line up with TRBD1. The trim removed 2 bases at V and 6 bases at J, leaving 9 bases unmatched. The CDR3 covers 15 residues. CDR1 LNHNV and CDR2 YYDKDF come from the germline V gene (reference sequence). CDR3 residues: CATSRLLQGQHGYTF. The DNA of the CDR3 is TGTGCCACCAGCAGATTACTACAGGGACAGCATGGCTACACCTTC.

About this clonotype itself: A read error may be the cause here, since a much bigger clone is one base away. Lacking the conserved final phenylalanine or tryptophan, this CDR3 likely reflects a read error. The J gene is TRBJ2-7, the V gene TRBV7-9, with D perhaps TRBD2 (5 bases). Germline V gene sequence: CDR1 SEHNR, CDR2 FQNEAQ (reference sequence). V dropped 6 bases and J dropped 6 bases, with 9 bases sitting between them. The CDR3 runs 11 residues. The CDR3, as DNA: TGTGCCAGCAGTCGGGATGCCGAGCAGTACTTA. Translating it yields CASSRDAEQYL.

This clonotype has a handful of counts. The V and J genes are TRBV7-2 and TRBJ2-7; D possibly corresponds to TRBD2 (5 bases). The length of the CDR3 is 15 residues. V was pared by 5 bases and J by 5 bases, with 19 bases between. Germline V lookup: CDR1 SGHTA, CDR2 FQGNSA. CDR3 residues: CASSTLIRGDDEQYV. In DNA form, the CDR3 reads TGTGCCAGCAGCACACTCATTCGGGGAGATGACGAGCAGTACGTC.

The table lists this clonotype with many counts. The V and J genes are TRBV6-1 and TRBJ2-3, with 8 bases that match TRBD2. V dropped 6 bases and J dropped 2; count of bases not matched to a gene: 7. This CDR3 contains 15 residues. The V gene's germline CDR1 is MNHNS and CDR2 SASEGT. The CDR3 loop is CASSSAGAVTDTQYF. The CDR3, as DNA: TGTGCCAGCAGCTCAGCGGGGGCCGTCACAGATACGCAGTATTTT.

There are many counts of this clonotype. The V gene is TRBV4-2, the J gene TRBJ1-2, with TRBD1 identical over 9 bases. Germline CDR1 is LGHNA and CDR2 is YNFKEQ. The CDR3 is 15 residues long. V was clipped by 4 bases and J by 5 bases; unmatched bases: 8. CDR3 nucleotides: TGTGCCAGCAGCCCGCCGGGACAGGGAACGTATGGCTACACCTTC. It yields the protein CASSPPGQGTYGYTF.

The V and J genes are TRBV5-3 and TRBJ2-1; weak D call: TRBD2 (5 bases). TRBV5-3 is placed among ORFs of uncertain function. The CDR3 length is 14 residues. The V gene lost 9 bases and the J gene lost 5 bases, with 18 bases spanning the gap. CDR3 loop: CAMSPEGRHNEQFF. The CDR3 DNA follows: TGTGCCATGAGCCCCGAGGGCCGGCACAATGAGCAGTTCTTC.

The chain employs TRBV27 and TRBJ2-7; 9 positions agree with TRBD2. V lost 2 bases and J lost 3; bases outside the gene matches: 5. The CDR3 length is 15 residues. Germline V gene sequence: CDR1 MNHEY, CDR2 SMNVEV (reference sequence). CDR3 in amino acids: CASSLTGTSYYEQYV. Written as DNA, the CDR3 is TGTGCCAGCAGTTTAACCGGGACTAGCTACTACGAGCAGTACGTC.

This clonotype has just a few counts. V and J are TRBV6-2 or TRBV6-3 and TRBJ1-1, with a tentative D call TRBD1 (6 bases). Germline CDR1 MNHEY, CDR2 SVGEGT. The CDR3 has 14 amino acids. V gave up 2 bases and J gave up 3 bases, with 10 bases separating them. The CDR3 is CASSYEGVHTEAFF. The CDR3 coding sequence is TGTGCCAGCAGTTACGAGGGGGTCCACACTGAAGCTTTCTTT.

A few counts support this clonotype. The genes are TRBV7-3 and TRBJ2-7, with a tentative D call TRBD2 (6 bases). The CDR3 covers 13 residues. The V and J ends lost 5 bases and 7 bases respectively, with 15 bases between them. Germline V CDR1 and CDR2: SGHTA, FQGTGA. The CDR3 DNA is TGTGCCAGCAGCCTAGACGGGGGAGGAGAGCAGTACTTC. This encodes CASSLDGGGEQYF.

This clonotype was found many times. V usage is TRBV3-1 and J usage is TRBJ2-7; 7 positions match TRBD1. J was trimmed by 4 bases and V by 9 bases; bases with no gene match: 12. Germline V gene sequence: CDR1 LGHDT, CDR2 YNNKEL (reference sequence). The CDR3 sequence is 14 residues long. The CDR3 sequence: CASRGGQRPYEQYF. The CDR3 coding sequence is TGTGCCAGTAGAGGGGGACAGAGACCTTACGAGCAGTACTTC.

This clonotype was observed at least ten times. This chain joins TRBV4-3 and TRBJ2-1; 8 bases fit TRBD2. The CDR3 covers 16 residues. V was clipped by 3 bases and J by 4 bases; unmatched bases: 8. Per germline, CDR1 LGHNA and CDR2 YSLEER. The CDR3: CASSQGLGRSYNEQFF. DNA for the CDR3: TGCGCCAGCAGCCAGGGACTAGGAAGATCGTACAATGAGCAGTTCTTC.

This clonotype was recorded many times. CDR3 bases: TGCGCCAGCAGCCAAGTGCGGGGTATCGGCCCCGTGTTTTTT. Its protein product is CASSQVRGIGPVFF. The chain combines TRBV4-1 with TRBJ1-4; D is ambiguous. This CDR3 region has 14 residues. V shed 1 base and J shed 15 bases, with 18 bases lying between them. The germline CDR1 and CDR2 sequences are MGHRA and YSYEKL.

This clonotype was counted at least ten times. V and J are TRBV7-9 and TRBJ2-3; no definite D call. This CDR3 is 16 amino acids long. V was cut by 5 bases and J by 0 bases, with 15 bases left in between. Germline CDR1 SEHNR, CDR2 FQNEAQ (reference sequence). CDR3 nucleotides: TGTGCCAGCAGCACACCCTTCGATGGGAGCACAGATACGCAGTATTTT. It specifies CASSTPFDGSTDTQYF.

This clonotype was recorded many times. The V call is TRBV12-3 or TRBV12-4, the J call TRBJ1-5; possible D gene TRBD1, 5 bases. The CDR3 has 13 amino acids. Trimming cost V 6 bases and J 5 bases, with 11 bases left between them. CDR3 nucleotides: TGTGCCAGCAGCAGGGAGGTACATCAGCCCCAGCATTTT. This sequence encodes CASSREVHQPQHF.